This T cell receptor beta chain was profiled in a study of blood T cell repertoires in COVID-19. Study at large: The United States, Italy and Spain supplied acute and convalescent COVID-19 samples.

Seattle cases were enrolled at active infection and followed longitudinally. The CDR3 has 12 amino acids. The germline V gene encodes CDR1 MNHEY and CDR2 SVGAGI. The V end lost 7 bases, the J end lost 8 bases, and 13 bases lay between the germline ends. This table comes from immunoSEQ multiplex PCR, and its TCRdb copy is limited to in-frame clones, with some not included. The data contain 60,000 to 85,000 clones, 87% of them singletons. The receptor comes from a woman aged 45 to 65 with COVID-19, enrolled during active disease. The sequenced material came from peripheral blood. The rearrangement joins TRBV6-5 to TRBJ2-3, with D tentatively TRBD2 (5 bases). In DNA, the CDR3 is TGTGCCAGCAAGAGAGGGATGGGTACGCAGTATTTT. Its protein product is CASKRGMGTQYF.